The next 4 T cell receptor beta chains were all read from a single sample in a study of blood T cells in healthy people across ages (dated by TCRdb to between 2014 and 2016). Library creation used 5' RACE. The reads were generated on an Illumina HiSeq 2500. A second PCR of about 6 to 11 cycles was performed with a sample-barcoded 5' primer and a J-beta primer mix. TCRdb passed the public sequencing reads through fastp at Q25 and MiXCR, retaining productive beta sequences. Rows are unified per CDR3 protein, each entry keeping the most common DNA and genes. Present in this sample are around 1,600,000 distinct CDR3 sequences, 35% to 45% of which were seen just once. The ten largest clones take up around 4% of the sample. Source material: blood. The receptors derive from a woman between 18 and 30 years old in good health.

The chain has TRBV20-1 and TRBJ1-4; maybe TRBD1 (6 bases). The CDR3 spans 13 residues. Germline CDR1 is DFQATT and CDR2 is SNEGSKA (reference sequence). With 3 bases removed from V and 7 bases from J, the gap between germline ends came to 12 bases. The CDR3 sequence: CSARQGHREKLFF. Written as DNA, the CDR3 is TGCAGTGCTAGGCAGGGGCACCGTGAAAAACTGTTTTTT.

In nucleotides, the CDR3 is TGTGCCAGCAGTCCACGATCAGGGACCTACGAGCAGTACTTC. Translating it yields CASSPRSGTYEQYF. The gene calls are TRBV12-3 or TRBV12-4 and TRBJ2-7; tentative D call: TRBD1 (5 bases). The CDR3 has 14 residues. The V end was cut by 5 bases, the J end by 2 bases, with 13 bases between.

V usage is TRBV7-9 and J usage is TRBJ1-4; D is perhaps TRBD1 (5 bases). CDR3 length: 15 residues. Trimming took off 4 bases at V and 4 bases at J, with 13 bases between the two ends. Germline V gene sequence: CDR1 SEHNR, CDR2 FQNEAQ (reference sequence). Here the CDR3 reads CASSSKTARNEKLFF. The CDR3, as DNA: TGTGCCAGCAGCTCCAAGACAGCCCGTAATGAAAAACTGTTTTTT.

The genes are TRBV29-1 and TRBJ2-4; D is tentatively TRBD1 or TRBD2 (5 bases each). The last part of the DNA fits TRBJ2-7 better; the J call may be wrong. Germline values: CDR1 SQVTM, CDR2 ANQGSEA. The length of the CDR3 is 13 residues. CDR3 nucleotides: TGCAGCGTTGATTTGAGGGGCGGTTACGAGCAGTACTTC. It codes for CSVDLRGGYEQYF.